Presented here are 2 T cell receptor beta chains from one specimen sequenced in a study of blood T cell repertoires in COVID-19. Repertoires were generated with immunoSEQ multiplex PCR, while TCRdb's copy carries only in-frame clones and drops some. The repertoire includes more than 95,000 clones, approximately 87% of them detected once, and approximately 7.9% sits in the top ten. The specimen was peripheral blood. These TCRs come from a man in his 70s who had recovered from COVID-19.

This rearrangement joins TRBV14 to TRBJ2-1; TRBD2 aligns across 10 bases. Germline CDR1 and CDR2: SGHDN and FVKESK. CDR3 length: 18 amino acids. After removal of 1 base from V and 0 bases from J, the junction contained 6 bases not matched to a gene. The CDR3 protein is CASSQAGLATISYNEQFF. As DNA, the CDR3 is TGTGCCAGCAGCCAAGCGGGACTAGCGACCATCTCCTACAATGAGCAGTTCTTC. The full variable domain, rest sourced from reference TRBV14 and TRBJ2-1, is EAGVTQFPSHSVIEKGQTVTLRCDPISGHDNLYWYRRVMGKEIKFLLHFVKESKQDESGMPNNRFLAERTGGTYSTLKVQPAELEDSGVYFCASSQAGLATISYNEQFFGPGTRLTVL.

The chain combines TRBV6-2 or TRBV6-3 with TRBJ2-7; 8 bases are shared with TRBD1. J gave up 6 bases and V 5 bases, and 9 bases lay outside the gene matches. This CDR3 has 14 amino acids. The germline V gene encodes CDR1 MNHEY and CDR2 SVGEGT. The CDR3, as DNA: TGTGCCAGCAGTGTGGACAGGGAGGAGATCGAGCAGTACTTC. This translates into CASSVDREEIEQYF.